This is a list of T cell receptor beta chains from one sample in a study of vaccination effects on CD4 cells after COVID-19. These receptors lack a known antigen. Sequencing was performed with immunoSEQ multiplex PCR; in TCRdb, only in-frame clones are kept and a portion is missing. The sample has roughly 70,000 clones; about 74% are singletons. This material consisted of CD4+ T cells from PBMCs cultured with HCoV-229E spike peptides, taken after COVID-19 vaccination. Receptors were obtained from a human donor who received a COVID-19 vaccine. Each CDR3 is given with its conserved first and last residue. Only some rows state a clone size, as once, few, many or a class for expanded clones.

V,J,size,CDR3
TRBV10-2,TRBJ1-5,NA,CASTGALNQPQHF
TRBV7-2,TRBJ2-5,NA,CASSPRTGVETQYF
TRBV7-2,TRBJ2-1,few,CASRKRDPYNEQFF
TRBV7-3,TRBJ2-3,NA,CASSLNGADTDTQYF
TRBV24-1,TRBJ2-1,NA,CATSPSYGGAYNEQFF
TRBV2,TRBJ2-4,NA,CASSPELTAKNIQYF
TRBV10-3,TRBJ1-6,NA,CAIKGSSYNSPLHF
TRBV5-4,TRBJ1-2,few,CASSYRAETYGYTF
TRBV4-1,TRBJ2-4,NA,CASSQDYSPKRAQYF
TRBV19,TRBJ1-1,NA,CASSDRAGNTEAFF
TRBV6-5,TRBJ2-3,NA,CASSYWAGNTDTQYF
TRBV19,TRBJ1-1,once,CASKGGAGGTEAFF
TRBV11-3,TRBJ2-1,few,CASSLGLWSGGDNYNEQFF
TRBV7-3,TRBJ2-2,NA,CASSLTGQGSEGGELFF
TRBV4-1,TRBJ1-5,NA,CASSHGDRSNQPQHF
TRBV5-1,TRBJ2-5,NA,CASSSSGQGGETQYF
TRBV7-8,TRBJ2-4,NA,CASSRDRLTVGNIQYF
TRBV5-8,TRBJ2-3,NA,CASSLSGGGGDTQYF
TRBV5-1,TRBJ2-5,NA,CASSKALDRSTQYF
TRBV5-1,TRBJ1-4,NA,CASSLDVTDEKLFF
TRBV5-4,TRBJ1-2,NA,CASSSTGVYGYTF
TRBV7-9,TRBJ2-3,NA,CASSLGLDGGAGTDTQYF
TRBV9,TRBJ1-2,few,CASNRPNYGYTF
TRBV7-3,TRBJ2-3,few,CASSSLAGGGDTQYF